The T cell receptor (beta chain) under discussion was sequenced for a study of T cells in localized non-small cell lung cancer. Assay: immunoSEQ multiplex PCR; the TCRdb copy retains only in-frame clones and omits some. Of about 77,000 clones listed, more than 75% are singletons. This clone was counted between two and nine times. This sample comprised peripheral blood, obtained before any cancer treatment. The clonotype was recovered from a woman aged 35 to 70 with stage I squamous cell lung carcinoma.

The CDR3: CASGPQTLNTEAFF. CDR3 DNA: TGTGCCAGCGGACCGCAGACGCTGAACACTGAAGCTTTCTTT. The chain couples TRBV28 to TRBJ1-1; D is undetermined. V gave up 8 bases and J gave up 0 bases, with 13 bases separating them. This CDR3 is 14 amino acids long. Per germline, CDR1 MDHEN and CDR2 SYDVKM.